This T cell receptor beta chain was profiled in a study of response to subunit inactivated influenza vaccine. Study-level results: T cells newly recruited by each seasonal influenza vaccination are few, the authors suggested.

TCRdb re-derived calls from the RT-PCR reads in MiXCR, one entry per CDR3 protein. The table includes hundreds of thousands of distinct CDR3 sequences, 10% to 15% detected once. In this sample, this clonotype turned up a few times. The antigen is not known. This CDR3 is 16 amino acids long. V trimming: 4 bases; J trimming: 0 bases; junction bases outside the gene matches: 10. The V gene's germline CDR1 is GTSNPN and CDR2 SVGIG (reference sequence). This TCR was sampled from a man between 50 and 59 years old who received an inactivated influenza vaccine. The starting material was PBMCs from blood, obtained roughly 47 days after vaccination. The chain joins TRBV30 to TRBJ2-5, with TRBD2 matching 8 bases. This CDR3 reads CAWNGYGGGYQETQYF. In DNA, the CDR3 is TGTGCCTGGAATGGATACGGGGGGGGGTACCAAGAGACCCAGTACTTC.